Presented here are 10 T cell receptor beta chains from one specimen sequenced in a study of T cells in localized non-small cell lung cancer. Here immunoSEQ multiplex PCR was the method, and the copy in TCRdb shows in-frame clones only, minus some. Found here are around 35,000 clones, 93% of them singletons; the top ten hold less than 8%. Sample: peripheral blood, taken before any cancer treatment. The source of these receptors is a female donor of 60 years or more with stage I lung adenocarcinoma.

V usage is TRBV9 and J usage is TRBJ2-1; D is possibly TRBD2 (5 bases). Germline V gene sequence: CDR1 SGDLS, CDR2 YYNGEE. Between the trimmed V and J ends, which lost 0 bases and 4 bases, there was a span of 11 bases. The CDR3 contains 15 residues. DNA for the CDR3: TGTGCCAGCAGCGTAGGGGTTGGACTTTACAATGAGCAGTTCTTC. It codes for CASSVGVGLYNEQFF.

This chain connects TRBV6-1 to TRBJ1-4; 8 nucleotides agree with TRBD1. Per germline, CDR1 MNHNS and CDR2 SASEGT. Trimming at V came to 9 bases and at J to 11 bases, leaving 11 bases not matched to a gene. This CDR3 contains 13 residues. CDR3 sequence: CASKGTGMMKLFF. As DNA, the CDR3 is TGTGCCAGTAAGGGGACAGGTATGATGAAACTGTTTTTT.

DNA for the CDR3: TGCAGCCACGGACAGAGGCAGACTGAAGCTTTCTTT. It is translated as CSHGQRQTEAFF. V is TRBV29-1 and J is TRBJ1-1; weak D call: TRBD1 (6 bases). This CDR3 is built from 12 residues. V was shortened by 8 bases and J by 5 bases, with 15 bases between the two germline ends. Germline V gives CDR1 SQVTM, CDR2 ANQGSEA.

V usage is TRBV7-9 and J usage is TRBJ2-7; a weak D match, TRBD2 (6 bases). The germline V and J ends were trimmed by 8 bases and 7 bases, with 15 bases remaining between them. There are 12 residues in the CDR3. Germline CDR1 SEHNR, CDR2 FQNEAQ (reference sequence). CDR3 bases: TGTGCCAGCGGAGGGGCCGGAGTGGAGCAGTACTTC. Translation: CASGGAGVEQYF.

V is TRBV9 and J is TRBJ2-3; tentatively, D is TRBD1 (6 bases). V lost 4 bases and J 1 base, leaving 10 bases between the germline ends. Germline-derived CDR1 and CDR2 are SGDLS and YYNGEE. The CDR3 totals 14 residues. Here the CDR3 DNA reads TGTGCCAGCAGCCCCCGACAGGGCACAGATACGCAGTATTTT. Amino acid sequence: CASSPRQGTDTQYF.

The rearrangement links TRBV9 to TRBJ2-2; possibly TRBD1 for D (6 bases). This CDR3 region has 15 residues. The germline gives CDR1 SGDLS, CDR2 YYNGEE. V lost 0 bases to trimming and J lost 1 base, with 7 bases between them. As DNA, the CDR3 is TGTGCCAGCAGCGTAGCACAGGGGAACACCGGGGAGCTGTTTTTT. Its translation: CASSVAQGNTGELFF. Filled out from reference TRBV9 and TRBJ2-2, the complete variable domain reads DSGVTQTPKHLITATGQRVTLRCSPRSGDLSVYWYQQSLDQGLQFLIQYYNGEERAKGNILERFSAQQFPDLHSELNLSSLELGDSALYFCASSVAQGNTGELFFGEGSRLTVL.

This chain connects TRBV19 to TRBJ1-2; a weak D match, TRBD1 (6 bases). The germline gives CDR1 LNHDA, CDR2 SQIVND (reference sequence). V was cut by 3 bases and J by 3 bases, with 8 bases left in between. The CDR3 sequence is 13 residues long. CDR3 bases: TGTGCCAGTAGTATGAACAGGGACTATGGCTACACCTTC. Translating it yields CASSMNRDYGYTF.

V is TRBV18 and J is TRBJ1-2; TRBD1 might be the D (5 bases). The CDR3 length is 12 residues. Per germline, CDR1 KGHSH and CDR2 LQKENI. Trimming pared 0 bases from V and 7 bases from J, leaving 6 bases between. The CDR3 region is CASSPPGLGYTF. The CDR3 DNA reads TGTGCCAGCTCACCACCGGGGCTTGGCTACACCTTC.

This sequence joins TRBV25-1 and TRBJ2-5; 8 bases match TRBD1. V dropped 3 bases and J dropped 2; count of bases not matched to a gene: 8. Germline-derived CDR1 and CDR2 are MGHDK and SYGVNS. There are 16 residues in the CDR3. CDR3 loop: CASSDGDRGYQETQYF. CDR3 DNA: TGTGCCAGCAGTGATGGAGACAGGGGATATCAAGAGACCCAGTACTTC.

CDR3 residues: CASSITVWAITEAFF. As DNA, the CDR3 is TGTGCCAGTAGTATAACGGTCTGGGCGATCACTGAAGCTTTCTTT. V gene TRBV19 combines with J gene TRBJ1-1; no definite D call. V was trimmed by 2 bases and J by 4 bases, leaving 14 bases between them. The CDR3 length is 15 residues. Germline V gene lookup returns CDR1 LNHDA and CDR2 SQIVND (reference sequence).